A single sample is the source of the 23 T cell receptor beta chains below, sequenced in a study of cytomegalovirus exposure and HLA in healthy donors. 13 Jbeta primers and 60 Vbeta primers were used for the PCR. The table came from immunoSEQ multiplex PCR; TCRdb's copy has only in-frame clones and leaves some out. This table has under 150,000 clones, over 65% appearing once. The specimen was PBMCs. The source is a woman aged 18-30 years in good health and CMV-seronegative.

This clone was seen more than once but under ten times. V usage is TRBV6-1 and J usage is TRBJ1-1, with D uncertain. Germline V gene sequence: CDR1 MNHNS, CDR2 SASEGT. This CDR3 has 12 amino acids. V was shortened by 4 bases and J by 6 bases, with 9 bases between the two germline ends. The CDR3 loop reads CASSAGLAEAFF. As DNA, the CDR3 is TGTGCCAGCAGTGCCGGGTTAGCTGAAGCTTTCTTT.

In the case of this clone: Other DNA sequences in the same sample also yield this CDR3. This chain uses TRBV14 with TRBJ2-7; 12 positions agree with TRBD2. J lost 4 bases, V lost 2 bases, and 6 bases had no gene match. The CDR3 is made up of 16 amino acids. Germline V gene sequence: CDR1 SGHDN, CDR2 FVKESK. CDR3 sequence: CASSQIGTSGLYEQYF. As DNA, the CDR3 is TGTGCCAGCAGCCAAATAGGGACTAGCGGGTTGTACGAGCAGTACTTC.

This rearrangement joins TRBV18 to TRBJ1-1; 8 bases line up with TRBD1. CDR1 KGHSH and CDR2 LQKENI come from the germline V gene. This CDR3 comprises 13 residues. Germline trimming cut 8 bases from V and 1 base from J; bases unmatched to any gene: 3. In DNA, the CDR3 is TGTGCCAGCGCCGGACAGGGGAACACTGAAGCTTTCTTT. Translated: CASAGQGNTEAFF.

V usage is TRBV4-1 and J usage is TRBJ1-4; D might be TRBD1 (5 bases). Germline V gives CDR1 MGHRA, CDR2 YSYEKL. CDR3 size: 12 residues. Trimming took 6 bases from V and 11 from J, leaving 13 bases between them. The CDR3 region is CASRQVGGKLFF. Written as DNA, the CDR3 is TGCGCCAGCAGGCAGGTCGGGGGGAAACTGTTTTTT.

This clone was detected only a few times. The chain carries TRBV7-6 and TRBJ2-6; perhaps TRBD1 as D (6 bases). Trimming removed 7 bases from V and 0 bases from J, with 16 bases in between. This CDR3 is built from 17 residues. Germline CDR1 SGHVS, CDR2 FNYEAQ. CDR3 nucleotides: TGTGCCAGCACCTACCTAGGGGGTCGCTCTGGGGCCAACGTCCTGACTTTC. This gives the protein CASTYLGGRSGANVLTF.

The gene calls are TRBV9 and TRBJ2-1; 8 nucleotides line up with TRBD2. This CDR3 is 16 amino acids long. Germline CDR1 and CDR2: SGDLS and YYNGEE. V trimming: 3 bases; J trimming: 8 bases; junction bases outside the gene matches: 13. CDR3 in amino acids: CASSARAGATRYEQFF. As DNA, the CDR3 is TGTGCCAGCAGCGCCAGAGCGGGGGCGACGAGGTATGAGCAGTTCTTC.

The genes are TRBV19 and TRBJ2-1, with 11 positions matching TRBD2. The V and J ends lost 6 bases and 1 base, in that order; junction bases with no gene match: 5. Germline CDR1 LNHDA, CDR2 SQIVND (reference sequence). This CDR3 is 16 amino acids long. The CDR3 coding sequence is TGTGCCAGTAGGTCCCTAGCGGGAGGATCCTACAATGAGCAGTTCTTC. This sequence encodes CASRSLAGGSYNEQFF. The variable domain in full, with the rest retrieved from reference TRBV19 and TRBJ2-1, is DGGITQSPKYLFRKEGQNVTLSCEQNLNHDAMYWYRQDPGQGLRLIYYSQIVNDFQKGDIAEGYSVSREKKESFPLTVTSAQKNPTAFYLCASRSLAGGSYNEQFFGPGTRLTVL.

The gene calls are TRBV28 and TRBJ2-1, with D possibly being TRBD1 (6 bases). CDR1 is MDHEN, CDR2 SYDVKM, per germline. The CDR3 runs 14 residues. The V gene lost 3 bases and the J gene lost 1 base, with 7 bases spanning the gap. CDR3 loop: CASSFRGSYNEQFF. The CDR3, as DNA: TGTGCCAGCAGTTTTAGGGGGTCCTACAATGAGCAGTTCTTC. The variable domain in full, completed from reference TRBV28 and TRBJ2-1, reads DVKVTQSSRYLVKRTGEKVFLECVQDMDHENMFWYRQDPGLGLRLIYFSYDVKMKEKGDIPEGYSVSREKKERFSLILESASTNQTSMYLCASSFRGSYNEQFFGPGTRLTVL.

The gene calls are TRBV19 and TRBJ2-2, with 8 bases identical to TRBD2. The V and J ends lost 6 bases and 1 base, in that order; junction bases with no gene match: 7. The germline gives CDR1 LNHDA, CDR2 SQIVND (reference sequence). The CDR3 spans 16 residues. In DNA, the CDR3 is TGTGCCAGTAGAAAAGGACTAGCTGGGAACACCGGGGAGCTGTTTTTT. Translating it yields CASRKGLAGNTGELFF. The entire variable domain, with the rest obtained from reference TRBV19 and TRBJ2-2, is as follows: DGGITQSPKYLFRKEGQNVTLSCEQNLNHDAMYWYRQDPGQGLRLIYYSQIVNDFQKGDIAEGYSVSREKKESFPLTVTSAQKNPTAFYLCASRKGLAGNTGELFFGEGSRLTVL.

The chain links TRBV11-1 to TRBJ1-2; D remains unclear. CDR3 length equals 12 residues. The ends were cut back, 5 bases at V and 4 bases at J, with 8 bases in the middle. From germline, CDR1 is SGHAT and CDR2 FQDESV (reference sequence). This CDR3 is CASSVTPYGYTF. The CDR3 DNA sequence: TGTGCCAGCAGCGTGACACCCTATGGCTACACCTTC.

The gene calls are TRBV29-1 and TRBJ1-2; a possible D gene is TRBD1 (6 bases). Per germline, CDR1 SQVTM and CDR2 ANQGSEA. V lost 4 bases, J lost 4 bases, and 19 bases lay in between. The CDR3 is 15 amino acids. The chain's CDR3 is CSVGTPTGRIYGYTF. The CDR3 DNA is TGCAGCGTTGGGACCCCTACAGGGCGAATCTATGGCTACACCTTC. Variable domain in full (rest from reference TRBV29-1 and TRBJ1-2): SAVISQKPSRDICQRGTSLTIQCQVDSQVTMMFWYRQQPGQSLTLIATANQGSEATYESGFVIDKFPISRPNLTFSTLTVSNMSPEDSSIYLCSVGTPTGRIYGYTFGSGTRLTVV.

This sequence joins TRBV5-1 and TRBJ1-4; TRBD1 agrees at 11 bases. V trimming: 4 bases; J trimming: 3 bases; junction bases outside the gene matches: 2. Germline CDR1 reads SGHRS; CDR2 reads YFSETQ. CDR3 length equals 15 residues. CDR3 sequence reads: CASSPGQGANEKLFF. For the CDR3, the DNA is TGCGCCAGCAGCCCGGGACAGGGGGCTAATGAAAAACTGTTTTTT.

This clone was counted a single time. V usage is TRBV5-4 and J usage is TRBJ2-3, with 12 positions matching TRBD2. V gave up 4 bases and J gave up 3 bases; unmatched junction bases: 9. Germline CDR1 reads SGHNT; CDR2 reads YYREEE (reference sequence). The CDR3 is 17 amino acids. The chain's CDR3 is CASSQKTTSGRTDTQYF. Here the CDR3 DNA reads TGTGCCAGCAGCCAAAAAACGACTAGCGGGAGAACAGATACGCAGTATTTT.

This clone was seen once. CDR3 sequence reads: CASSDPLPSGRPTAGYEQYF. As DNA, the CDR3 is TGTGCCAGCAGTGACCCACTGCCTAGCGGGAGGCCCACGGCCGGTTACGAGCAGTACTTC. The chain joins TRBV6-4 to TRBJ2-7, with TRBD2 matching over 11 bases. V trimming: 2 bases; J trimming: 4 bases; junction bases outside the gene matches: 19. The CDR3 is 20 residues long. Germline values: CDR1 MRHNA, CDR2 SNTAGT.

The rearrangement joins TRBV6-5 to TRBJ2-2; 10 bases fit TRBD2. The CDR3 is made up of 15 amino acids. Trimming took 7 bases from V and 6 from J; bases not matched to a gene: 8. Germline assignment: CDR1 MNHEY and CDR2 SVGAGI. CDR3 in DNA: TGTGCCAGCACCACACCGGGACTAGCGCCCGGGGAGCTGTTTTTT. It codes for CASTTPGLAPGELFF.

This rearrangement joins TRBV6-1 to TRBJ2-5, with TRBD2 matching over 9 bases. Per germline, CDR1 MNHNS and CDR2 SASEGT. This CDR3 has 18 residues. V gave up 2 bases and J gave up 4 bases; unmatched junction bases: 14. CDR3 nucleotides: TGTGCCAGCAGTGAACGTTTTGGTAGCGGGGGCGATAGAGAGACCCAGTACTTC. This sequence encodes CASSERFGSGGDRETQYF.

A few counts support this clone. The same CDR3 also results from other DNA sequences found in this sample. This chain links TRBV11-2 with TRBJ1-4; D remains ambiguous. The V end lost 1 base, the J end lost 8 bases, and 8 bases lay between the germline ends. This CDR3 is 13 amino acids long. CDR1 is SGHAT and CDR2 is FQNNGV in the germline V gene. This CDR3 reads CASSLGGEEKLFF. As DNA, the CDR3 is TGTGCCAGCAGCTTAGGCGGAGAAGAAAAACTGTTTTTT. Full variable domain (missing parts from reference TRBV11-2 and TRBJ1-4): EAGVAQSPRYKIIEKRQSVAFWCNPISGHATLYWYQQILGQGPKLLIQFQNNGVVDDSQLPKDRFSAERLKGVDSTLKIQPAKLEDSAVYLCASSLGGEEKLFFGSGTQLSVL.

The chain is built from TRBV27 and TRBJ1-4; 8 bases align to TRBD1. Unmatched junction bases numbered 4, after V lost 6 bases and J lost 4 bases. From germline, CDR1 is MNHEY and CDR2 SMNVEV (reference sequence). The CDR3 length is 14 residues. CDR3 region: CASRGTGLNEKLFF. CDR3 DNA sequence: TGTGCCAGCAGGGGGACAGGACTTAATGAAAAACTGTTTTTT.

The CDR3 nucleotides read TGTGCCAGCAGCAGGGTTGGGGGGTATGGCTACACCTTC. This encodes CASSRVGGYGYTF. The chain combines TRBV11-2 with TRBJ1-2, with a weak D call TRBD1 (5 bases). The germline gives CDR1 SGHAT, CDR2 FQNNGV. The CDR3 runs 13 residues. V lost 5 bases and J 5 bases, leaving 12 bases between the germline ends.

This chain uses TRBV11-3 with TRBJ2-1, with D unclear. In germline, CDR1 is SGHNT, CDR2 YENEEA. V lost 1 base, J lost 2 bases, and 9 bases lay in between. The CDR3 contains 15 residues. CDR3 region: CASSLGSVTYNEQFF. The CDR3 DNA reads TGTGCCAGCAGCTTAGGAAGCGTTACCTACAATGAGCAGTTCTTC. Full variable domain (remainder filled in from reference TRBV11-3 and TRBJ2-1): EAGVVQSPRYKIIEKKQPVAFWCNPISGHNTLYWYLQNLGQGPELLIRYENEEAVDDSQLPKDRFSAERLKGVDSTLKIQPAELGDSAVYLCASSLGSVTYNEQFFGPGTRLTVL.

This chain joins TRBV28 and TRBJ2-1, with 9 bases lining up with TRBD1. Germline V gene sequence: CDR1 MDHEN, CDR2 SYDVKM. This CDR3 is built from 14 residues. V was clipped by 6 bases and J by 10 bases; unmatched bases: 10. The CDR3 DNA reads TGTGCCAGCAGCAAAAGACAGGGGGTCGGGGAGCAGTTCTTC. It is translated as CASSKRQGVGEQFF.

This chain uses TRBV30 with TRBJ1-1, with TRBD1 matching over 8 bases. V was clipped by 1 base and J by 8 bases; unmatched bases: 0. The CDR3 spans 11 residues. CDR1 and CDR2 from the germline V gene are GTSNPN and SVGIG (reference sequence). The CDR3 DNA sequence: TGTGCCTGGAGTGACAGGGGGGAAGCTTTCTTT. As protein: CAWSDRGEAFF.

The chain links TRBV5-1 to TRBJ2-3, with D tentatively TRBD1 (5 bases). This CDR3 has 15 amino acids. Trimming cost V 0 bases and J 1 base, with 9 bases left between them. Germline CDR1 and CDR2: SGHRS and YFSETQ. CDR3 in amino acids: CASSLGRVGTDTQYF. In nucleotides, the CDR3 is TGCGCCAGCAGCTTGGGCAGGGTTGGCACAGATACGCAGTATTTT.